This TCR beta chain was captured by sequencing in a study of beta chain features in type 1 diabetes. Overall study: Similarity in age, gender and cell yields was seen between patients and healthy donors. Study-wide points: A closer apparent resemblance between naive, central memory and Treg TCRB repertoires was seen in patients than in healthy donors. Type 1 diabetes patients had moderately but significantly shorter TCRB CDR3s in all four CD4+ subsets. There were fewer insertions and more deletions at the VDJ junctions of type 1 diabetes patients.

In all sorted populations, purity surpassed 98%. There are 15 residues in the CDR3. Looked up from germline, CDR1 is SGDLS and CDR2 is YYNGEE. V trimming: 1 base; J trimming: 4 bases; junction bases outside the gene matches: 4. On this clone itself: Antigen: not known.

Reverse transcription of all isolated RNA meant that expressed TCRB transcripts were sequenced. Produced via immunoSEQ multiplex PCR; TCRdb's table is partial and in-frame only. Of some 270,000 clones listed, approximately 11% were seen once; the top ten hold approximately 0.015%. Sequenced sample: naive CD4+ T cells from blood. The receptor was derived from a man aged 25 to 40 with type 1 diabetes. The V and J genes are TRBV9 and TRBJ1-1, with 10 bases fitting TRBD1. CDR3 in amino acids: CASSVLTGGSTEAFF. CDR3 DNA: TGTGCCAGCAGCGTATTGACAGGGGGCTCCACTGAAGCTTTCTTT. The full variable domain, rest sourced from reference TRBV9 and TRBJ1-1, is DSGVTQTPKHLITATGQRVTLRCSPRSGDLSVYWYQQSLDQGLQFLIQYYNGEERAKGNILERFSAQQFPDLHSELNLSSLELGDSALYFCASSVLTGGSTEAFFGQGTRLTVV.